The 14 T cell receptor beta chains given below trace back to one sample, sequenced in a study of cytomegalovirus exposure and HLA in healthy donors. A multiplex PCR was run with 60 Vbeta primers and 13 Jbeta primers. Produced via immunoSEQ multiplex PCR; TCRdb's table is partial and in-frame only. The sample consists of about 170,000 clones, approximately 76% of them appearing once. The sequenced sample was PBMCs. These receptors came from a woman aged 18-30 years in good health and CMV-seropositive.

The chain joins TRBV2 to TRBJ2-5, with D possibly being TRBD2 (7 bases). The CDR3 sequence is 14 residues long. V lost 2 bases, J lost 5 bases, and 12 bases lay in between. The germline CDR1 and CDR2 sequences are SNHLY and FYNNEI. The CDR3 DNA reads as TGTGCCAGCAGTGAAACGGGGGGCCGGGAGACCCAGTACTTC. It translates to CASSETGGRETQYF.

This clone occurred once. The CDR3 region has the DNA TGCAGCGTTGGAGTCAGGGGGCGCGTAAAGTCTACCTATGAGCAGTTCTTC. Residues: CSVGVRGRVKSTYEQFF. The chain carries TRBV29-1 and TRBJ2-1, with 8 bases fitting TRBD1. The CDR3 covers 17 residues. Unmatched junction bases numbered 19, after V lost 4 bases and J lost 8 bases. The germline gives CDR1 SQVTM, CDR2 ANQGSEA.

This clone was recorded a few times. V is TRBV4-2 and J is TRBJ2-7; 8 nucleotides line up with TRBD1. The CDR3 covers 16 residues. V lost 1 base, J lost 5 bases, and 10 bases stayed unmatched. Germline CDR1 and CDR2: LGHNA and YNFKEQ. This CDR3 is CASSQGEGQGIDEQYF. CDR3 coding DNA: TGTGCCAGCAGCCAAGGGGAAGGACAGGGAATCGACGAGCAGTACTTC.

This clone was seen only once. The chain joins TRBV6-5 to TRBJ2-5, with 7 bases that match TRBD2. Germline V gene lookup returns CDR1 MNHEY and CDR2 SVGAGI. The CDR3 contains 15 residues. The trim removed 0 bases at V and 3 bases at J, leaving 4 bases unmatched. The CDR3 region has the DNA TGTGCCAGCAGTTACTCGGGGAGCGGGGAAGAGACCCAGTACTTC. Its protein product is CASSYSGSGEETQYF.

J is TRBJ2-4 and V is TRBV6-6, with 8 positions matching TRBD1. The CDR3 loop spans 16 amino acids. The germline V gene has CDR1 MNHNY and CDR2 SVGAGI (reference sequence). Trimming cost V 0 bases and J 8 bases; bases outside gene matches: 9. CDR3 sequence reads: CASSYSKGQERDIQYF. The DNA for the CDR3 is TGTGCCAGCAGTTACTCGAAGGGACAGGAGAGGGACATTCAGTACTTC.

This chain links TRBV2 with TRBJ1-5, with D possibly TRBD1 on 5 matching bases. Trimming took off 11 bases at V and 0 bases at J, with 32 bases between the two ends. Germline V gives CDR1 SNHLY, CDR2 FYNNEI. The length of the CDR3 is 20 residues. The chain's CDR3 is CAPAPCRFNPRDYSNQPQHF. CDR3 in DNA: TGTGCCCCAGCCCCGTGCCGCTTTAACCCCCGGGACTATAGCAATCAGCCCCAGCATTTT. The full variable domain, completed using reference TRBV2 and TRBJ1-5, is EPEVTQTPSHQVTQMGQEVILRCVPISNHLYFYWYRQILGQKVEFLVSFYNNEISEKSEIFDDQFSVERPDGSNFTLKIRSTKLEDSAMYFCAPAPCRFNPRDYSNQPQHFGDGTRLSIL.

The chain couples TRBV5-1 to TRBJ2-7, with TRBD1 matching over 8 bases. This CDR3 comprises 13 residues. Germline V gene sequence: CDR1 SGHRS, CDR2 YFSETQ. V gave up 5 bases and J gave up 5 bases; unmatched junction bases: 6. For the CDR3, the DNA is TGCGCCAGCAGTGGACAGGGAATGGACGAGCAGTACTTC. As protein: CASSGQGMDEQYF.

The chain links TRBV7-2 to TRBJ1-5, with unresolved D. This CDR3 is built from 15 residues. Per the germline V gene, CDR1 is SGHTA and CDR2 is FQGNSA. Trimming removed 3 bases from V and 0 bases from J, with 9 bases in between. CDR3: CASSLAVYSNQPQHF. The CDR3 DNA reads TGTGCCAGCAGCTTGGCGGTCTATAGCAATCAGCCCCAGCATTTT.

This clone has a single count. DNA of the CDR3: TGTGCCAGCAGTAGGACAGTGAGCAATCAGCCCCAGCATTTT. This codes for CASSRTVSNQPQHF. The V and J genes are TRBV28 and TRBJ1-5; a possible D gene is TRBD1 (6 bases). The CDR3 runs 14 residues. With 5 bases removed from V and 1 base from J, the gap between germline ends came to 9 bases. Per the germline V gene, CDR1 is MDHEN and CDR2 is SYDVKM.

The chain combines TRBV11-2 with TRBJ1-1, with 9 bases matching TRBD1. This CDR3 region has 15 residues. Unmatched junction bases numbered 4, after V lost 5 bases and J lost 0 bases. CDR1 and CDR2 from the germline V gene are SGHAT and FQNNGV. The CDR3 DNA reads as TGTGCCAGCAGCCCGGGACAGGGTTTGAACACTGAAGCTTTCTTT. Its translation is CASSPGQGLNTEAFF.

This chain joins TRBV7-2 and TRBJ1-5; 8 bases map to TRBD1. The CDR3 covers 14 residues. V trimming: 3 bases; J trimming: 4 bases; junction bases outside the gene matches: 2. CDR1 is SGHTA, CDR2 FQGNSA, per germline. CDR3 protein: CASSFDRGNQPQHF. The CDR3 DNA is TGTGCCAGCAGCTTTGACAGGGGAAATCAGCCCCAGCATTTT.

A word on this clone: A read error may account for a junction end that differs from germline. V usage is TRBV7-9 and J usage is TRBJ1-2, with D possibly matching TRBD1 (5 bases). Germline V gives CDR1 SEHNR, CDR2 FQNEAQ (reference sequence). CDR3 size: 12 residues. This CDR3 reads CSSSWGDYGYTF. CDR3 nucleotide sequence: TGTTCCAGCAGCTGGGGGGACTATGGCTACACCTTC.

This clone was detected once. The gene calls are TRBV7-3 and TRBJ2-3; 8 positions match TRBD1. The germline V gene encodes CDR1 SGHTA and CDR2 FQGTGA. CDR3 length equals 15 residues. Unmatched junction bases numbered 7, after V lost 4 bases and J lost 4 bases. The CDR3 DNA is TGTGCCAGCAGCTCTCAGACAGGGGCCCCAGATACGCAGTATTTT. This translates into CASSSQTGAPDTQYF.

CDR3 amino acids: CASSGLRDNLIYEQYF. DNA for the CDR3: TGTGCCAGCAGCGGCCTCCGGGATAACCTCATCTACGAGCAGTACTTC. The J gene is TRBJ2-5, the V gene TRBV7-9; tentative D call: TRBD2 (5 bases). The end of the DNA is better explained by TRBJ2-7, so the J call may be wrong. The CDR3 spans 16 residues. Germline V lookup: CDR1 SEHNR, CDR2 FQNEAQ (reference sequence).